Following are 6 T cell receptor beta chains from one sample sequenced in a study of control samples from healthy donors and cancer patients. Data came from immunoSEQ multiplex PCR; TCRdb stores just in-frame clones and leaves some out. The sample records about 190,000 clones, about 90% being singletons. Specimen: blood. Receptors originate from a man in his thirties or forties in good health.

This chain connects TRBV2 to TRBJ1-6; the D gene is possibly TRBD1 (6 bases). CDR3 length equals 15 residues. CDR1 is SNHLY and CDR2 is FYNNEI in the germline V gene. The V gene lost 3 bases and the J gene lost 10 bases, with 16 bases spanning the gap. The CDR3 coding sequence is TGTGCCAGCAGTGAGCTGGAACAGGGTAGATCACCCCTCCACTTT. Its protein product is CASSELEQGRSPLHF.

J is TRBJ2-5 and V is TRBV15, with 8 bases matching TRBD1. V gave up 5 bases and J gave up 4 bases; unmatched junction bases: 6. This CDR3 region has 14 residues. Germline V gives CDR1 LNHNV, CDR2 YYDKDF (reference sequence). The CDR3 loop is CATSGRTGPETQYF. The CDR3 DNA is TGTGCCACCAGCGGGAGGACAGGGCCAGAGACCCAGTACTTC.

The rearrangement joins TRBV7-9 to TRBJ1-2; 7 nucleotides line up with TRBD1. This CDR3 is 15 amino acids long. V lost 4 bases to trimming and J lost 4 bases; unmatched junction nucleotides: 9. Germline loops: CDR1 SEHNR, CDR2 FQNEAQ (reference sequence). CDR3 sequence reads: CASSSVRGGVYGYTF. The DNA for the CDR3 is TGTGCCAGCAGCTCCGTCAGGGGGGGCGTCTATGGCTACACCTTC.

V usage is TRBV3-1 (or the pseudogene TRBV3-2) and J usage is TRBJ2-5; D ambiguous. The germline V gene encodes CDR1 LGHDT and CDR2 YNNKEL (reference sequence). This CDR3 is built from 14 residues. V dropped 4 bases and J dropped 5 bases, with 14 bases sitting between them. The CDR3 coding sequence is TGTGCCAGCAGCCCTCCCTCGGGCCGGGAGACCCAGTACTTC. It is translated as CASSPPSGRETQYF.

This clone was counted a single time. The CDR3 spells CASSIVAGGTYEQYF. The CDR3 nucleotides read TGTGCCAGTAGTATAGTAGCGGGGGGGACCTACGAGCAGTACTTC. The chain links TRBV19 to TRBJ2-7, with 11 bases matching TRBD2. Germline trimming cut 1 base from V and 2 bases from J; bases unmatched to any gene: 1. Germline loops: CDR1 LNHDA, CDR2 SQIVND (reference sequence). CDR3 length: 15 amino acids.

This clone appeared a single time. The chain uses TRBV7-9 and TRBJ1-2; TRBD1 agrees at 8 bases. The CDR3 loop spans 14 amino acids. The trim removed 3 bases at V and 7 bases at J, leaving 7 bases unmatched. Looked up from germline, CDR1 is SEHNR and CDR2 is FQNEAQ (reference sequence). This chain's CDR3 is CASSFSGGVLGYTF. The DNA for the CDR3 is TGTGCCAGCAGCTTCTCAGGGGGCGTACTTGGCTACACCTTC.